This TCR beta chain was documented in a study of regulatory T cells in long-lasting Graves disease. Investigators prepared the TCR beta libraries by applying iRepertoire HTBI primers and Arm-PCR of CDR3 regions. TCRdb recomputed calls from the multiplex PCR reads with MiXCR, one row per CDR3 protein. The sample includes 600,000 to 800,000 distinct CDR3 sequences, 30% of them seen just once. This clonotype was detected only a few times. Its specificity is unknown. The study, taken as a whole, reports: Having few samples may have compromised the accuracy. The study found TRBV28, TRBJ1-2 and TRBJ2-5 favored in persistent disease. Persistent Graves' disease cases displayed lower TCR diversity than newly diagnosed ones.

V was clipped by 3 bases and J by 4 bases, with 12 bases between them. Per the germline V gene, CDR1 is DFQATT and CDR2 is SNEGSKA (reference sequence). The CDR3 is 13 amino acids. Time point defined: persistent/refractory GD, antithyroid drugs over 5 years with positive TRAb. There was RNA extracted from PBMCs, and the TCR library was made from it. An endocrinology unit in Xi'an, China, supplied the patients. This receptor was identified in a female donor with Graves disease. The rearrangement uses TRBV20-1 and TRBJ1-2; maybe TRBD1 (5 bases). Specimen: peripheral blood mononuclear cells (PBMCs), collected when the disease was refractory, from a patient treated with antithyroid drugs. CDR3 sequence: CSARLDGGYGYTF. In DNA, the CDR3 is TGCAGTGCTAGGCTAGACGGGGGCTATGGCTACACCTTC.